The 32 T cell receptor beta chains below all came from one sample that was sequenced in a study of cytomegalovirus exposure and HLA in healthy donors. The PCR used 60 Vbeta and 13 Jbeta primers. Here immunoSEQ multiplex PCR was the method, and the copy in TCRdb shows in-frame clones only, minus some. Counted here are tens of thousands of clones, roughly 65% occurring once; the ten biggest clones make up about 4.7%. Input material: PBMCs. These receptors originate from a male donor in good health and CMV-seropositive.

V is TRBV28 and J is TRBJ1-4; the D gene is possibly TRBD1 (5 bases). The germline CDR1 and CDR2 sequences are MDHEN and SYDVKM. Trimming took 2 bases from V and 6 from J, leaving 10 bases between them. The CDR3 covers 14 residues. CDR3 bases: TGTGCCAGCAGTTTAGACTTAGGGGATGAAAAACTGTTTTTT. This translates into CASSLDLGDEKLFF.

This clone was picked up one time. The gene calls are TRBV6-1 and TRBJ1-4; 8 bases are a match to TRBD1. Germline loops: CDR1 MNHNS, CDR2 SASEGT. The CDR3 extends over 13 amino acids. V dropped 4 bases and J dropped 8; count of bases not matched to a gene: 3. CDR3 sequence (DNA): TGTGCCAGCAGTGGACAGGGGAGCGAAAAACTGTTTTTT. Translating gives CASSGQGSEKLFF.

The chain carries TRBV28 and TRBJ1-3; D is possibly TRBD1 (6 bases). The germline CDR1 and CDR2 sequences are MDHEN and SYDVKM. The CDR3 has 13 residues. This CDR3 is CAHRESSGNTIYF. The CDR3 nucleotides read TGTGCGCACAGGGAGAGCTCTGGAAACACCATATATTTT.

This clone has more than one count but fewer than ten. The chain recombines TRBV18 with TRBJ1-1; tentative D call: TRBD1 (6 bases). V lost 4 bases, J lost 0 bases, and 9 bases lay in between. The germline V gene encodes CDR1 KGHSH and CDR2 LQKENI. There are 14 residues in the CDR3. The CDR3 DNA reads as TGTGCCAGCTCACAACAGGGCCTGAACACTGAAGCTTTCTTT. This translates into CASSQQGLNTEAFF. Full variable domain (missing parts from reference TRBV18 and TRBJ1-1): NAGVMQNPRHLVRRRGQEARLRCSPMKGHSHVYWYRQLPEEGLKFMVYLQKENIIDESGMPKERFSAEFPKEGPSILRIQQVVRGDSAAYFCASSQQGLNTEAFFGQGTRLTVV.

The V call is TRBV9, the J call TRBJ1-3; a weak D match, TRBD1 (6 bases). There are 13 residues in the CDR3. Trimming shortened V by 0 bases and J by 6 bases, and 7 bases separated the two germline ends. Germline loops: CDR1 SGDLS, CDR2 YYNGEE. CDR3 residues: CASSVEGENTIYF. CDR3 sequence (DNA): TGTGCCAGCAGCGTAGAGGGGGAAAACACCATATATTTT.

The chain's CDR3 is CASSESDTGELFF. CDR3 sequence (DNA): TGTGCCAGCAGTGAAAGCGACACCGGGGAGCTGTTTTTT. The rearrangement uses TRBV6-1 and TRBJ2-2; D is uncertain. Germline CDR1 and CDR2: MNHNS and SASEGT. The CDR3 spans 13 residues. V lost 2 bases and J 3 bases, leaving 4 bases between the germline ends.

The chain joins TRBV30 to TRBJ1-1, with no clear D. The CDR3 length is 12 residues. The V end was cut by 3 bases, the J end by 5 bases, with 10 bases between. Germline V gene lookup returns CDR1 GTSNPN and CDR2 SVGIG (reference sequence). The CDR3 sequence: CAWREGNTEAFF. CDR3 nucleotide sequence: TGTGCCTGGAGGGAGGGAAATACTGAAGCTTTCTTT. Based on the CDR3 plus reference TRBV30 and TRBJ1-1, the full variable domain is SQTIHQWPATLVQPVGSPLSLECTVEGTSNPNLYWYRQAAGRGLQLLFYSVGIGQISSEVPQNLSASRPQDRQFILSSKKLLLSDSGFYLCAWREGNTEAFFGQGTRLTVV.

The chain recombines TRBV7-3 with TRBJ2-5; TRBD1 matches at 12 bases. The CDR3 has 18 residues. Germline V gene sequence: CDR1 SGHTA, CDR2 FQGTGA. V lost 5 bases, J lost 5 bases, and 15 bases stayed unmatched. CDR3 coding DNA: TGTGCCAGCAGCGCGACCGGGACAGGGGGCGCACGGTCGGAGACCCAGTACTTC. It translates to CASSATGTGGARSETQYF.

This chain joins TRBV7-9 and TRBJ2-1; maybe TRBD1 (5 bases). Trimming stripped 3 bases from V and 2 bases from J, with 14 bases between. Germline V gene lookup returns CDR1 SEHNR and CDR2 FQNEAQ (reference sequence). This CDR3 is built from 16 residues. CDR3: CASSFGQGIAYNEQFF. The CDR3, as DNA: TGTGCCAGCAGCTTTGGGCAGGGTATAGCCTACAATGAGCAGTTCTTC. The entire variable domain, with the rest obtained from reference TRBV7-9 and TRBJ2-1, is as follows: DTGVSQNPRHKITKRGQNVTFRCDPISEHNRLYWYRQTLGQGPEFLTYFQNEAQLEKSRLLSDRFSAERPKGSFSTLEIQRTEQGDSAMYLCASSFGQGIAYNEQFFGPGTRLTVL.

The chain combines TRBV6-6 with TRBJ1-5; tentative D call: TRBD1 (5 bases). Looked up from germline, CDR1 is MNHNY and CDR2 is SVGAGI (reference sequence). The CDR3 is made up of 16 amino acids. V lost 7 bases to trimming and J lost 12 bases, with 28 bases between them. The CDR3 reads CASTSIGLKQGGDQHF. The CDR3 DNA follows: TGTGCCAGCACCTCGATCGGCCTCAAGCAGGGAGGGGACCAGCATTTT.

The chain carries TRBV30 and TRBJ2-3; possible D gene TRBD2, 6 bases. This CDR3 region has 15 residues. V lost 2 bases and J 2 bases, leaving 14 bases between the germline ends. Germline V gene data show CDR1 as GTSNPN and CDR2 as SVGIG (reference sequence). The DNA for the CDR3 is TGTGCCTGGAGTATAACCGGGGGATACACAGATACGCAGTATTTT. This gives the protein CAWSITGGYTDTQYF.

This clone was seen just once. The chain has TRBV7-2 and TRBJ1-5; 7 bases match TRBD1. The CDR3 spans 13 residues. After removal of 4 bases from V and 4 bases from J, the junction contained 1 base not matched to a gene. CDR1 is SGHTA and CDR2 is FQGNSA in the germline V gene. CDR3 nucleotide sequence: TGTGCCAGCAGCTCACAGGGGAATCAGCCCCAGCATTTT. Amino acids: CASSSQGNQPQHF.

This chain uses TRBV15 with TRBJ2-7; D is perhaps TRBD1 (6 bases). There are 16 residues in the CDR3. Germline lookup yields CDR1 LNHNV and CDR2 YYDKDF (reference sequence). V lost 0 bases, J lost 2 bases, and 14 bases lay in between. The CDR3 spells CATSRDETGQTYEQYF. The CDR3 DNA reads TGTGCCACCAGCAGAGATGAGACAGGACAAACCTACGAGCAGTACTTC.

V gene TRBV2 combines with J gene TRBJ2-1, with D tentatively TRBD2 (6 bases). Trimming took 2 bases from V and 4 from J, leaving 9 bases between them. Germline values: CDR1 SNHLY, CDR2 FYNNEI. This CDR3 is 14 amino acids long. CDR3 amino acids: CASSELGGYNEQFF. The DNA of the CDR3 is TGTGCCAGCAGTGAATTGGGGGGATACAATGAGCAGTTCTTC.

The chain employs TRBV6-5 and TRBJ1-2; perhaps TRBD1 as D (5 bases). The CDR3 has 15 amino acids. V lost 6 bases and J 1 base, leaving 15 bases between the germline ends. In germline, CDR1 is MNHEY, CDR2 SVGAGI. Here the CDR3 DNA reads TGTGCCAGCAGCTACGCCCCGACAGTTAACTATGGCTACACCTTC. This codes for CASSYAPTVNYGYTF.

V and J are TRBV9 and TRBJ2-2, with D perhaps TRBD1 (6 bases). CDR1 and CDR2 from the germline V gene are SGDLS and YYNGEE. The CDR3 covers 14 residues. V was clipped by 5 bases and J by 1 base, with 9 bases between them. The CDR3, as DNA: TGTGCCAGCAGAGGGGGTTTGAACACCGGGGAGCTGTTTTTT. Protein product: CASRGGLNTGELFF.

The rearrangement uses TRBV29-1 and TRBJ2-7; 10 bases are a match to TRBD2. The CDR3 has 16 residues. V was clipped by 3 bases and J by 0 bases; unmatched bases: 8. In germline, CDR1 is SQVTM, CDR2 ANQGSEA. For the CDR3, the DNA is TGCAGCGTTGAGGGGACGATAGCGGGGGGCTCCTACGAGCAGTACTTC. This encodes CSVEGTIAGGSYEQYF.

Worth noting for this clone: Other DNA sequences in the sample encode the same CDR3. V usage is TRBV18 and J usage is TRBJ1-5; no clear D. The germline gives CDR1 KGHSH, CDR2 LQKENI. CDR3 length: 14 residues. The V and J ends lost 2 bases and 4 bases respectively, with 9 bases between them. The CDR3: CASSPKEGNQPQHF. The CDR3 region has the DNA TGTGCCAGCTCACCAAAGGAGGGAAATCAGCCCCAGCATTTT.

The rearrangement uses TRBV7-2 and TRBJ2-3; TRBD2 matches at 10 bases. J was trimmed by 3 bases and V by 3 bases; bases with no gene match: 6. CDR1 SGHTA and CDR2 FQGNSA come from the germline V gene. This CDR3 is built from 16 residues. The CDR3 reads CASSFRLAGTTDTQYF. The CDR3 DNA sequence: TGTGCCAGCAGCTTCAGACTAGCGGGTACGACAGATACGCAGTATTTT.

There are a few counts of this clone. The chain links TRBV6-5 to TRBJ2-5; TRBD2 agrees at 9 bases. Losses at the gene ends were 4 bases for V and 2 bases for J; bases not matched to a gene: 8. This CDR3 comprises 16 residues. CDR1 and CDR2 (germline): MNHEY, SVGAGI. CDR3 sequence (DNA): TGTGCCAGCAGTTCTAAAATAGCGGGGGTTCAAGAGACCCAGTACTTC. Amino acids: CASSSKIAGVQETQYF.

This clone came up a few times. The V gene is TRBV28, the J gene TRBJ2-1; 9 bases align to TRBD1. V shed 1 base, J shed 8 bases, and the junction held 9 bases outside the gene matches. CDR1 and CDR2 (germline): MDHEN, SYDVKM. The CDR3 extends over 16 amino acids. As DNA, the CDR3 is TGTGCCAGCAGTTTATACGGACAGGGGAGAATCGATGAGCAGTTCTTC. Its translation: CASSLYGQGRIDEQFF.

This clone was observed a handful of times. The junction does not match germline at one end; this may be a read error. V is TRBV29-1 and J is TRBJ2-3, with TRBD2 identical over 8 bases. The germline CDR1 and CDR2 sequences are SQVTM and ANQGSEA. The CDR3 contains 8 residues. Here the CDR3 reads CSVDSGVF. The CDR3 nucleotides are TGCAGCGTTGATAGCGGGGTATTT.

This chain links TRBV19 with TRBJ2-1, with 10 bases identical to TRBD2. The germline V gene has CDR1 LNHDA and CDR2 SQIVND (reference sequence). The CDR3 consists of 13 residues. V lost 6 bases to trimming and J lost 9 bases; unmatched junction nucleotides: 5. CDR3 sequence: CASSLAGDGEQFF. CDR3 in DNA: TGTGCCAGTAGCCTAGCGGGAGATGGTGAGCAGTTCTTC.

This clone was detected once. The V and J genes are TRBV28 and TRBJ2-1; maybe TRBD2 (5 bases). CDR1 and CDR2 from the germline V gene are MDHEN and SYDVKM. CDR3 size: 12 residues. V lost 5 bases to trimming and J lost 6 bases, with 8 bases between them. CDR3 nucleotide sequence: TGTGCCAGCAGTCCGGACTTCAATGAGCAGTTCTTC. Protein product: CASSPDFNEQFF.

The CDR3 sequence: CASSLALRSPDEQFF. DNA of the CDR3: TGTGCCAGCAGCTTAGCGTTAAGGAGTCCGGATGAGCAGTTCTTC. V and J are TRBV7-2 and TRBJ2-1; D ambiguous. V shed 0 bases and J shed 8 bases, with 14 bases lying between them. CDR3 length: 15 residues. Germline lookup yields CDR1 SGHTA and CDR2 FQGNSA.

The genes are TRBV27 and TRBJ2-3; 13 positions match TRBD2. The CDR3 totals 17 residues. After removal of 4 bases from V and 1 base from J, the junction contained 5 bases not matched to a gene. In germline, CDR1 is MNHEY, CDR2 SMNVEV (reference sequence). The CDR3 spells CASSSTSGRAGTDTQYF. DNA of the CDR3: TGTGCCAGCAGTTCTACTAGCGGGAGGGCCGGCACAGATACGCAGTATTTT.

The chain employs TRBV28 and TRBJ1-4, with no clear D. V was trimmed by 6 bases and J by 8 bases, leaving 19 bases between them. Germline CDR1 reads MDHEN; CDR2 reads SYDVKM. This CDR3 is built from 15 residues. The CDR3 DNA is TGTGCCAGCAGGTGGCCAGGCGGGTTGGAGGAAAAACTGTTTTTT. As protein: CASRWPGGLEEKLFF.

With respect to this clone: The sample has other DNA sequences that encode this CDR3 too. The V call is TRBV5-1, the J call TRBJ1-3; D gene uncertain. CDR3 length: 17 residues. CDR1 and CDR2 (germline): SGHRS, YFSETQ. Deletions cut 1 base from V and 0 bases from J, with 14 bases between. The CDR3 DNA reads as TGCGCCAGCAGCTTGAGGACGGGAGAGGCCTCTGGAAACACCATATATTTT. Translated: CASSLRTGEASGNTIYF.

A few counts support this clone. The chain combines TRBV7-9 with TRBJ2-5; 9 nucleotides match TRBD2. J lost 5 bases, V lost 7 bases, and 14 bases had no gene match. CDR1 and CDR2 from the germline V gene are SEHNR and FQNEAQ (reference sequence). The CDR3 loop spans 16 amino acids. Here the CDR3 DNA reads TGTGCCAGCATCCTTACCGCCGGGACTAGCAGGGAGACCCAGTACTTC. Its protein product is CASILTAGTSRETQYF.

CDR3 in DNA: TGTGCCATCCGACCGGCGGGAGGGTCCACAGATACGCAGTATTTT. Its protein is CAIRPAGGSTDTQYF. This chain joins TRBV10-3 and TRBJ2-3; 9 nucleotides line up with TRBD2. The germline CDR1 and CDR2 sequences are ENHRY and SYGVKD. The CDR3 covers 15 residues. The J segment lost 2 bases and the V segment lost 8 bases, leaving 8 bases of the junction unmatched.

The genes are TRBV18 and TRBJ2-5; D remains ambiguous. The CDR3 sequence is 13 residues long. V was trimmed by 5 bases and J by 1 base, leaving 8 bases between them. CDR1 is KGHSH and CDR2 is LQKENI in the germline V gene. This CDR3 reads CASSYSFQETQYF. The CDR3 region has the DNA TGTGCCAGCTCATATAGCTTCCAAGAGACCCAGTACTTC.

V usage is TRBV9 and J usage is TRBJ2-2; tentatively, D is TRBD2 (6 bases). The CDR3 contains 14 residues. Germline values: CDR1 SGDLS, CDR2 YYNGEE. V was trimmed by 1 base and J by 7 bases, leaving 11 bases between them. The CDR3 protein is CASSVMGGSGELFF. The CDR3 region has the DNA TGTGCCAGCAGCGTAATGGGGGGAAGCGGGGAGCTGTTTTTT.